These 5 T cell receptor beta chains originate from one sample sequenced in a study of Ad26.COV2.S vaccination and SARS-CoV-2 variants. Produced via immunoSEQ multiplex PCR; TCRdb's table is partial and in-frame only. The sample gives 300,000 to 400,000 clones, about nine tenths of which show up once; approximately 3.6% is in the top ten. Treatment specified: roughly 19 received Ad26.COV2.S at low or high dose, single or two shots; about 5 received placebo; per-sample allocation not given. Vaccine and placebo recipients were sampled on day 63 after the first injection. The material was peripheral blood, obtained in a trial of Ad26.COV2.S vaccine versus placebo. All receptors come from a person aged 18 to 65 who received the Ad26.COV2.S COVID-19 vaccine or a placebo.

This chain uses TRBV5-4 with TRBJ2-3, with 8 bases that match TRBD1. CDR3 length: 15 amino acids. Germline V CDR1 and CDR2: SGHNT, YYREEE (reference sequence). The trim removed 4 bases at V and 10 bases at J, leaving 14 bases unmatched. CDR3 protein: CASSIRDRTTRAQYF. CDR3 in DNA: TGTGCCAGCAGCATCCGGGACAGGACCACAAGGGCGCAGTATTTT.

This clone was detected a few times. J is TRBJ1-2 and V is TRBV4-3; TRBD1 matches at 10 bases. V shed 4 bases, J shed 7 bases, and the junction held 12 bases outside the gene matches. The CDR3 is made up of 16 amino acids. Germline CDR1 and CDR2: LGHNA and YSLEER. Written as DNA, the CDR3 is TGCGCCAGCAGCCTTCAACCCAGGGGGGACAGGGGTGGCTACACCTTC. As protein: CASSLQPRGDRGGYTF.

The chain links TRBV7-8 to TRBJ2-3; TRBD2 might be the D (7 bases). The CDR3 loop spans 15 amino acids. Germline V gene data show CDR1 as SGHVS and CDR2 as FQNEAQ. Between the trimmed V and J ends, which lost 5 bases and 0 bases, there was a span of 12 bases. The DNA of the CDR3 is TGTGCCAGCAGCAGGGAGGGGGGTAGCACAGATACGCAGTATTTT. It codes for CASSREGGSTDTQYF. The full variable domain, completed using reference TRBV7-8 and TRBJ2-3, is GAGVSQSPRYKVAKRGQDVALRCDPISGHVSLFWYQQALGQGPEFLTYFQNEAQLDKSGLPSDRFFAERPEGSVSTLKIQRTQQEDSAVYLCASSREGGSTDTQYFGPGTRLTVL.

CDR3 sequence (DNA): TGTGCCAGTAGGGAGACAGGGGGTAACACCGGGGAGCTGTTTTTT. Amino acid sequence: CASRETGGNTGELFF. V and J are TRBV19 and TRBJ2-2; 9 positions match TRBD1. This CDR3 spans 15 amino acids. V lost 6 bases, J lost 2 bases, and 4 bases stayed unmatched. The V gene's germline CDR1 is LNHDA and CDR2 SQIVND (reference sequence).

The chain links TRBV18 to TRBJ1-4; D gene unclear. Trimming removed 2 bases at V and 8 bases at J, with 9 bases between. There are 13 residues in the CDR3. The germline gives CDR1 KGHSH, CDR2 LQKENI. Here the CDR3 DNA reads TGTGCCAGCTCACCATTGGGTTGGGAAAAACTGTTTTTT. It translates to CASSPLGWEKLFF.